Listed here are 8 T cell receptor beta chains from one sample, sequenced in a study of blood T cell repertoires in COVID-19. Sequenced by immunoSEQ multiplex PCR; TCRdb stores in-frame clones only, minus some. The sample comprises 90,000 to 120,000 clones, about 93% of which are singletons, and under 1.5% rests with the top ten. The sample was peripheral blood. These receptors were taken from a woman aged 30 to 39 with acute or convalescent COVID-19.

This clone was observed a single time. J is TRBJ1-1 and V is TRBV28; D unresolved. V lost 3 bases and J lost 4, with 6 bases in between. The CDR3 sequence is 12 residues long. Germline V gene sequence: CDR1 MDHEN, CDR2 SYDVKM. The CDR3: CASSFSSTEAFF. CDR3 sequence (DNA): TGTGCCAGCAGTTTTTCTTCCACTGAAGCTTTCTTT.

The gene calls are TRBV28 and TRBJ2-5, with unresolved D. The germline CDR1 and CDR2 sequences are MDHEN and SYDVKM. V dropped 5 bases and J dropped 1 base, with 5 bases sitting between them. The CDR3 contains 12 residues. The CDR3 loop is CASSPSQETQYF. Here the CDR3 DNA reads TGTGCCAGCAGTCCTTCCCAAGAGACCCAGTACTTC.

A single count supports this clone. V and J are TRBV21-1 and TRBJ2-7; the listed D gene, TRBD1, was not tested against the DNA. TRBV21-1 is labeled a pseudogene. This CDR3 has 15 residues. The CDR3 region has the DNA TGTGCCAGCAGCAAAGAGGGGGACGCCTCCTACGAGCAGTACTTC. Its protein is CASSKEGDASYEQYF.

This sequence joins TRBV10-3 and TRBJ2-5, with 8 bases fitting TRBD2. Germline loops: CDR1 ENHRY, CDR2 SYGVKD. V lost 10 bases to trimming and J lost 2 bases; unmatched junction nucleotides: 9. The CDR3 loop spans 14 amino acids. The CDR3 DNA reads TGTGCCACCCGCGTAGGCGGGGGGCAAGAGACCCAGTACTTC. It is translated as CATRVGGGQETQYF.

The V call is TRBV4-1, the J call TRBJ2-4; a weak D match, TRBD1 (6 bases). The germline gives CDR1 MGHRA, CDR2 YSYEKL. V was shortened by 0 bases and J by 5 bases, with 17 bases between the two germline ends. The CDR3 has 17 amino acids. In DNA form, the CDR3 reads TGCGCCAGCAGCCAAGATCGAGCGGCAGGGGCGGAAAACATTCAGTACTTC. Protein: CASSQDRAAGAENIQYF.

The J gene is TRBJ2-1, the V gene TRBV20-1; 8 bases align to TRBD2. Germline CDR1 and CDR2: DFQATT and SNEGSKA (reference sequence). V was clipped by 3 bases and J by 4 bases; unmatched bases: 2. This CDR3 has 13 residues. The CDR3 bases are TGCAGTGCTAGTAAGCGGGGGTACAATGAGCAGTTCTTC. Its protein product is CSASKRGYNEQFF.

This clone was seen a handful of times. This chain links TRBV5-1 with TRBJ1-3; D is possibly TRBD1 (5 bases). The CDR3 has 17 amino acids. Trimming pared 1 base from V and 0 bases from J, leaving 14 bases between. From germline, CDR1 is SGHRS and CDR2 YFSETQ. In DNA form, the CDR3 reads TGCGCCAGCAGCTTGAACACAGGAAGATCCTCTGGAAACACCATATATTTT. It encodes CASSLNTGRSSGNTIYF.

This chain links TRBV4-3 with TRBJ2-1; 7 bases are shared with TRBD2. The junction had 5 bases not matched to a gene; V was cut back by 4 bases and J by 2 bases. The CDR3 has 15 amino acids. Germline lookup yields CDR1 LGHNA and CDR2 YSLEER. The CDR3 coding sequence is TGCGCCAGCAGCCCGGGACTACGAGCCTACAATGAGCAGTTCTTC. Its translation is CASSPGLRAYNEQFF.